The sequence of this T cell receptor beta chain was determined in a study of technical replicates of blood from a few donors. Method: immunoSEQ multiplex PCR; TCRdb's copy keeps in-frame clones and lacks some. The data contain tens of thousands of clones, 80% to 95% of them singletons. This clonotype originated in a human donor in good health. Some clones in this sample may be carry-over from other donors' samples. The sample was PBMCs.

The CDR3 coding sequence is TGTGCCAGTAACATTCCTCGGCCTCGGAGCTCTGGAAACACCATATATTTT. This translates into CASNIPRPRSSGNTIYF. This chain connects TRBV19 to TRBJ1-3, with D unresolved. This CDR3 has 17 amino acids. V was cut by 7 bases and J by 0 bases, with 19 bases left in between. Germline CDR1 and CDR2: LNHDA and SQIVND (reference sequence).